This TCR beta chain was sequenced during a study of T cells after yellow fever vaccination. Study results and caveats: A large majority of primary-vaccination clones showed up again after the booster (just under 97% CD4, around 85% CD8). Sorted repertoires could include abundant contaminating clonotypes from bulk cells. The secondary response peaked faster, at day 5 versus 15, but was weaker.

The V end was cut by 2 bases, the J end by 4 bases, with 11 bases between. The CDR3 is made up of 13 amino acids. From germline, CDR1 is SQVTM and CDR2 ANQGSEA. UMIs and a universal primer site were added when TCR cDNA was made by 5'RACE template switching. TCRdb re-derived calls from the 5' RACE reads in MiXCR, one entry per CDR3 protein. This table has just under 600,000 distinct CDR3 sequences, roughly 14% appearing once. In the case of this clonotype: Its specificity is not known.

The chain is built from TRBV29-1 and TRBJ2-5, with D unclear. The clonotype comes from a man aged 25-40 years who received the YFV17D yellow fever vaccine. This specimen was PBMCs, taken on the day of the yellow fever booster vaccination. The chain's CDR3 is CSVERRLTETQYF. The CDR3 DNA sequence: TGCAGCGTTGAAAGAAGGTTAACAGAGACCCAGTACTTC. Full variable domain (outside the CDR3, taken from reference TRBV29-1 and TRBJ2-5): SAVISQKPSRDICQRGTSLTIQCQVDSQVTMMFWYRQQPGQSLTLIATANQGSEATYESGFVIDKFPISRPNLTFSTLTVSNMSPEDSSIYLCSVERRLTETQYFGPGTRLLVL.